This T cell receptor (beta chain) was recovered during a study of CD8 T cells in Susac syndrome (dated by TCRdb to between 2017 and 2020). Background for the entire study: Repertoire sequencing was used to test whether CD8+ T cell activation and differentiation in Susac syndrome was antigen driven. Points the paper makes about the study in general: The TCR sequencing and HLA analysis was acknowledged to have included a relatively small number of individuals.

Peripheral blood CD8+ and CD4+ T cells from healthy donors, Susac syndrome patients and multiple sclerosis patients were profiled by high-throughput TCR beta sequencing. The healthy donors served as controls matched for age and sex. Bulk CD8+ and CD4+ T cells were purified magnetically by negative isolation, whereas CD8+ TEMRA cells were enriched by FACS. Blood was drawn into EDTA tubes, processed within 24 hours, and PBMCs were isolated by density gradient centrifugation. PBMCs destined for TCR sequencing were cryopreserved in liquid nitrogen and later thawed in a 37 °C water bath. The sorted or isolated CD4+, CD8+ and CD8+ TEMRA cells reached a purity of at least 90%. RNA was extracted using the RNeasy kit, and about 0.5 to 1 ug of the RNA was reverse transcribed with random hexamers. TCR beta CDR3 regions were amplified with the immunoSEQ multiplex PCR assay covering 54 Vbeta and 13 Jbeta segments. Bias from PCR amplification was corrected by using a synthetic template baseline for primer optimization and for computational correction. On the authors' methods: Reads were assigned to V, D and J genes according to IMGT and analyzed in immunoSEQ Analyzer, with only productive sequences retained. Clonality was calculated as one minus the Shannon entropy normalized by log2 of the number of productive unique sequences. For each patient and control, public and private clones were evaluated among the 100 most prevalent clones. Clones were defined as Susac-specific if absent from the healthy and MS cohorts, from under 1,200 published viral clones and from other ImmuneACCESS disease sequences. Using fastp trimming at Q25 and MiXCR clonotype assembly, TCRdb reanalyzed the public sequencing data and kept in-frame beta chains. Entries are consolidated by CDR3 protein sequence, retaining the most common genes and DNA. The authors' filters were not applied to this entry. The sample contains around 190,000 distinct CDR3 sequences, roughly 96% of them found a single time. Of the sample, less than 0.11% falls within the top ten clones.

CDR1 and CDR2, looked up from the germline V gene (reference sequence), are GTSNPN and SVGIG. Trimming takes 4 bases from V and 4 bases from J, and the germline ends sit 16 bases apart. The CDR3 starts with the cysteine, ends with the phenylalanine, and has 14 residues. Only the CDR3 region is kept as DNA, spanning 42 bases read in frame from base 1. Details on this clonotype: The specificity of this receptor is unknown. No quality values exist for individual bases; no much larger clone is one base distant.

The receptor's source is a human donor in good health. The sequenced sample was CD4+ T cells from PBMCs. The chain couples TRBV30 to TRBJ1-2; no confident D gene assignment can be made. The CDR3 region: CAWTPTGLLYGYTF. The DNA sequence is given as TGTGCCTGGACTCCGACTGGCCTTCTCTATGGCTACACCTTC.